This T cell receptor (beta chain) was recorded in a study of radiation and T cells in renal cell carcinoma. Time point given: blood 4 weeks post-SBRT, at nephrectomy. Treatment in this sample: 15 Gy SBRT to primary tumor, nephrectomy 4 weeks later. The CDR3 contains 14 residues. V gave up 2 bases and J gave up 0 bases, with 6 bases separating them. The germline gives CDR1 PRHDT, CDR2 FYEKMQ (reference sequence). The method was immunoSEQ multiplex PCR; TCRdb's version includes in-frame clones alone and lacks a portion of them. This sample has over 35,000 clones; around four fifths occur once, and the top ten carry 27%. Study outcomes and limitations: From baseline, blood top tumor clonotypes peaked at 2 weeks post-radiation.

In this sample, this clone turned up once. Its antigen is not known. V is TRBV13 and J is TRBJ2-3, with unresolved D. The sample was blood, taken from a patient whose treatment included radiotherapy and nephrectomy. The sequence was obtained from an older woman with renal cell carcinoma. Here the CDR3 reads CASSLFVSTDTQYF. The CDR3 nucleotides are TGTGCCAGCAGCTTATTTGTTAGCACAGATACGCAGTATTTT. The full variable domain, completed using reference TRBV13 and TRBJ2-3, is AAGVIQSPRHLIKEKRETATLKCYPIPRHDTVYWYQQGPGQDPQFLISFYEKMQSDKGSIPDRFSAQQFSDYHSELNMSSLELGDSALYFCASSLFVSTDTQYFGPGTRLTVL.